Listed here are 13 T cell receptor beta chains from one sample, sequenced in a study of T cell repertoires in cytomegalovirus infection. TCRdb processed the reads anew with MiXCR; each CDR3 protein has one entry. Found here are 350,000 to 500,000 distinct CDR3 sequences, approximately 32% of them singletons; the top ten hold roughly 15%. Sequences were obtained from PBMCs. These TCRs come from a human donor in good health (CMV status not recorded). Some clones in this sample may be carry-over from other donors' samples.

On this clonotype itself: A read error may account for a junction end that differs from germline. This sequence joins TRBV5-4 and TRBJ2-5; weak D call: TRBD2 (5 bases). From germline, CDR1 is SGHNT and CDR2 YYREEE (reference sequence). The CDR3 extends over 13 amino acids. The DNA for the CDR3 is TGTGCCAGCCGCTTATCGGGGTCGGAGACCCAGTACTTC. Its translation is CASRLSGSETQYF.

V usage is TRBV6-6 and J usage is TRBJ1-2; D is unclear. V was shortened by 5 bases and J by 1 base, with 8 bases between the two germline ends. The CDR3 is made up of 13 amino acids. CDR1 is MNHNY, CDR2 SVGAGI, per germline (reference sequence). CDR3 in amino acids: CASSQIFNYGYTF. The CDR3 DNA reads as TGTGCCAGCAGTCAGATTTTTAACTATGGCTACACCTTC.

Details on this clonotype: A much larger clonotype is one base distant, so this may be a read error. Here the CDR3 omits its conserved ending phenylalanine or tryptophan, so a read error is the likely source. The chain uses TRBV28 and TRBJ2-1; D unresolved. Trimming cost V 1 base and J 10 bases, with 11 bases left between them. CDR1 is MDHEN and CDR2 is SYDVKM in the germline V gene. The CDR3 covers 13 residues. CDR3 amino acids: CASSLSWVGEQFL. As DNA, the CDR3 is TGTGCCAGCAGTTTATCGTGGGTCGGAGAGCAGTTCTTA.

This clonotype was seen a handful of times. The J gene is TRBJ2-6, the V gene TRBV6-1; 11 bases are a match to TRBD1. V trimming: 6 bases; J trimming: 3 bases; junction bases outside the gene matches: 7. Germline V lookup: CDR1 MNHNS, CDR2 SASEGT. CDR3 length equals 17 residues. CDR3 in amino acids: CASSWGQGVYGANVLTF. The CDR3 DNA sequence: TGTGCCAGCAGCTGGGGACAGGGGGTTTATGGGGCCAACGTCCTGACTTTC.

This clonotype has at least ten counts. The chain links TRBV7-6 to TRBJ2-3; TRBD1 matches 8 bases. The CDR3 is made up of 15 amino acids. V lost 2 bases to trimming and J lost 5 bases; unmatched junction nucleotides: 6. Germline V gene sequence: CDR1 SGHVS, CDR2 FNYEAQ. In DNA form, the CDR3 reads TGTGCCAGCAGCTTAAGGGCCAGGGGGCTAGATACGCAGTATTTT. It encodes CASSLRARGLDTQYF.

This clonotype was found a few times. The V and J genes are TRBV7-6 and TRBJ2-7, with TRBD1 matching 8 bases. The junction had 14 bases not matched to a gene; V was cut back by 5 bases and J by 2 bases. Germline CDR1 reads SGHVS; CDR2 reads FNYEAQ. There are 17 residues in the CDR3. CDR3 residues: CASSGINRDRSTYEQYF. The CDR3 DNA reads as TGTGCCAGCAGCGGGATAAACCGGGACAGGTCCACCTACGAGCAGTACTTC.

At least ten counts were recorded for this clonotype. The chain has TRBV12-3 or TRBV12-4 and TRBJ2-1; TRBD2 aligns across 8 bases. Unmatched junction bases numbered 6, after V lost 6 bases and J lost 2 bases. The CDR3 covers 15 residues. CDR3 bases: TGTGCCAGCAGGATACGGACTAGCCCCTACAATGAGCAGTTCTTC. It is translated as CASRIRTSPYNEQFF.

This clonotype was seen only a few times. The CDR3 region has the DNA TGTGCCAGCAGTCACCGGGACCTCTCGGGCGAGCAGTACTTC. It yields the protein CASSHRDLSGEQYF. The V gene is TRBV7-8, the J gene TRBJ2-7; D tentatively reads TRBD1 or TRBD2 (5 bases each). The CDR3 has 14 residues. CDR1 and CDR2 (germline): SGHVS, FQNEAQ. V was clipped by 6 bases and J by 6 bases, with 18 bases between them.

In regard to this clonotype: This CDR3 fails to terminate in the conserved phenylalanine or tryptophan, so it likely reflects a read error. The chain recombines TRBV30 with TRBJ1-5, with D unclear. Germline V gene lookup returns CDR1 GTSNPN and CDR2 SVGIG (reference sequence). V was shortened by 0 bases and J by 1 base, with 13 bases between the two germline ends. The CDR3 is made up of 16 amino acids. The CDR3 protein is CAWSVPPGVSNQPQHL. The DNA of the CDR3 is TGTGCCTGGAGTGTCCCACCCGGGGTCAGCAATCAGCCCCAGCATTTG.

Of note for this clonotype: Possible read error: a much larger clone is one base away. The rearrangement links TRBV7-2 to TRBJ2-3, with 10 bases fitting TRBD2. CDR3 size: 20 residues. The germline gives CDR1 SGHTA, CDR2 FQGNSA. J gave up 2 bases and V 1 base, and 15 bases lay outside the gene matches. The CDR3 is CASSLVLLAGVLLSTDTQYF. The CDR3 coding sequence is TGTGCCAGCAGCTTAGTGCTCCTAGCGGGGGTGCTCCTCTCCACAGATACGCAGTATTTT.

This clonotype was observed a single time. A read error may be the cause here, since a much bigger clone is one base away. The rearrangement links TRBV7-8 to TRBJ2-7; perhaps TRBD2 as D (7 bases). The CDR3 covers 18 residues. Germline V gene sequence: CDR1 SGHVS, CDR2 FQNEAQ. The CDR3 region is CVSSSSLWGRGRSYEQYF. CDR3 coding DNA: TGTGTCAGCAGCTCATCCCTTTGGGGGCGGGGGCGTTCCTACGAGCAGTACTTC.

The J gene is TRBJ1-5, the V gene TRBV10-3, with 10 bases that match TRBD1. The length of the CDR3 is 14 residues. The germline V gene encodes CDR1 ENHRY and CDR2 SYGVKD. V shed 4 bases and J 7 bases; nucleotides not matched to a gene: 4. The CDR3 nucleotides read TGTGCCATCAGTGGACAGGGGGCAGGCCAGCCCCAGCATTTT. Amino acid sequence: CAISGQGAGQPQHF.

In regard to this clonotype: Germline and junction disagree at one end, which may indicate a read error. The chain couples TRBV28 to TRBJ1-1; D not certain. This CDR3 has 17 amino acids. The germline V gene encodes CDR1 MDHEN and CDR2 SYDVKM. The CDR3 region is CASSGLLIGRLNTDAFF. For the CDR3, the DNA is TGTGCCAGCAGTGGCCTTTTGATCGGGCGACTGAACACTGACGCTTTCTTT.